This TCR beta chain is drawn from a study of T cell responses to AZD1222 COVID-19 vaccine. Turning to this clone: What it recognizes is unknown.

Measured with immunoSEQ multiplex PCR; TCRdb has only the in-frame clones, and not every one. The sample lists approximately 160,000 clones, approximately 88% occurring once. Overall study results and limits: Targeting of unmutated variant regions was reportedly seen in nearly half of spike-specific TCRs.

In germline, CDR1 is SGHNT, CDR2 YYREEE (reference sequence). V was pared by 4 bases and J by 8 bases, with 12 bases between. CDR3 size: 13 residues. The V and J genes are TRBV5-4 and TRBJ1-4, with unresolved D. The source was peripheral blood, collected on day 0 of AZD1222 vaccination. The TCR comes from an adult in good health. The CDR3 nucleotides are TGTGCCAGCAGCCCCAGAGGAGAGGAAAAACTGTTTTTT. Translated: CASSPRGEEKLFF.